These T cell receptor beta chains were read from a single sample in a study of tumor-infiltrating lymphocytes in primary liver carcinoma. TCRdb reprocessed the multiplex PCR reads with MiXCR, giving one entry per CDR3 protein. The sample carries 300,000 to 350,000 distinct CDR3 sequences, about two thirds recorded once. Material: peripheral blood. The receptors come from a man aged 35 to 55 with primary liver carcinoma and hepatitis B virus infection. Both conserved end residues are trimmed from each CDR3.

>14|TRBV11-3
ASSLGNRTVDHDYT
>16|TRBV27
ASSRNPTGPLRTTEAF
>12|TRBV11-3
ASSLKGVTGELF
>12|TRBV6-1
VSSEETRSGGKF
>12|TRBV5-1
ASSLDSYNSPLH
>14|TRBV7-9
AISTRSGDRHNEQF
>13|TRBV6-5
ASSNTWSSYNEQF
>15|TRBV4-2
ASSQPGGASRANVLT
>13|TRBV11-2
ASSLDRDAGNTQY
>14|TRBV11-2
ASSSLWGQGSYEQY
>12|TRBV7-9
ASSFLGTSYEQY
>13|TRBV5-5
ANSLSLGLAVEQF
>16|TRBV11-2
ASSFLVGTSGSYNEQF
>13|TRBV6-6
ASSYLTGVKGEQY
>11|TRBV6-1
ASSEPSSWGQY
>15|TRBV6-6
ASCLPGQGAVNSPLH